A single sample gave rise to the 21 T cell receptor beta chains below, sequenced in a study of blood T cell repertoires in COVID-19. Only in-frame clones appear in the TCRdb table, and some are missing; sequencing was by immunoSEQ multiplex PCR. The sample contains 300,000 to 400,000 clones, 70% to 90% of which appear only once. Sequencing was done on a sample of peripheral blood. The receptors were gathered from a woman aged 55-69 years with COVID-19, enrolled during active disease.

The rearrangement joins TRBV30 to TRBJ2-1; no clear D gene. Per germline, CDR1 GTSNPN and CDR2 SVGIG (reference sequence). With 1 base removed from V and 3 bases from J, the gap between germline ends came to 10 bases. CDR3 length: 14 residues. The CDR3 region is CAWSAGGNYNEQFF. The CDR3 nucleotides are TGTGCCTGGAGTGCCGGCGGTAACTACAATGAGCAGTTCTTC.

The chain is built from TRBV2 and TRBJ1-1; D gene uncertain. The germline V and J ends were trimmed by 7 bases and 3 bases, with 21 bases remaining between them. Germline CDR1 SNHLY, CDR2 FYNNEI. The CDR3 runs to 16 residues. CDR3 amino acids: CASTSFPGRVHTEAFF. In DNA, the CDR3 is TGTGCCAGCACCTCCTTTCCCGGCCGGGTTCACACTGAAGCTTTCTTT.

V usage is TRBV7-2 and J usage is TRBJ2-3, with 9 bases aligning to TRBD1. In germline, CDR1 is SGHTA, CDR2 FQGNSA. V dropped 5 bases and J dropped 6; count of bases not matched to a gene: 6. This CDR3 comprises 14 residues. CDR3 in amino acids: CASSRDRASDTQYF. The DNA for the CDR3 is TGTGCCAGCAGCAGGGACAGGGCCTCGGATACGCAGTATTTT.

This clone was picked up a small number of times. This sequence joins TRBV5-6 and TRBJ1-6; D gene unclear. The germline CDR1 and CDR2 sequences are SGHDT and YYEEEE. Trimming pared 4 bases from V and 0 bases from J, leaving 8 bases between. The CDR3 length is 15 residues. The CDR3, as DNA: TGTGCCAGCAGCCCGACGGGCTCCTATAATTCACCCCTCCACTTT. Translating gives CASSPTGSYNSPLHF.

This clone has only one observation. The chain joins TRBV9 to TRBJ1-4, with 7 bases identical to TRBD1. The CDR3 covers 18 residues. V lost 4 bases to trimming and J lost 0 bases; unmatched junction nucleotides: 12. Germline V gene data show CDR1 as SGDLS and CDR2 as YYNGEE. The CDR3 DNA reads TGTGCCAGCAGCATCACAGGGGCGACAACGGCAACTAATGAAAAACTGTTTTTT. It yields the protein CASSITGATTATNEKLFF.

The rearrangement links TRBV9 to TRBJ2-5, with D possibly TRBD2 on 6 matching bases. This CDR3 contains 15 residues. Per the germline V gene, CDR1 is SGDLS and CDR2 is YYNGEE. Trimming shortened V by 3 bases and J by 4 bases, and 16 bases separated the two germline ends. Here the CDR3 reads CASSALSRRGETQYF. DNA of the CDR3: TGTGCCAGCAGCGCCCTGTCCCGGAGGGGAGAGACCCAGTACTTC. The whole variable domain, remainder taken from reference TRBV9 and TRBJ2-5, is DSGVTQTPKHLITATGQRVTLRCSPRSGDLSVYWYQQSLDQGLQFLIQYYNGEERAKGNILERFSAQQFPDLHSELNLSSLELGDSALYFCASSALSRRGETQYFGPGTRLLVL.

Only a few counts were recorded for this clone. The chain uses TRBV10-1 and TRBJ2-1; D possibly corresponds to TRBD1 (6 bases). Trimming removed 4 bases at V and 1 base at J, with 11 bases between. The CDR3 contains 15 residues. In germline, CDR1 is WNHNN, CDR2 SYGVQD (reference sequence). Here the CDR3 DNA reads TGCGCCAGCAGTGCGGGCAGGGGTTCCTACAATGAGCAGTTCTTC. Protein: CASSAGRGSYNEQFF.

The chain joins TRBV13 to TRBJ2-7, with 10 positions matching TRBD1. The CDR3 sequence is 13 residues long. Germline loops: CDR1 PRHDT, CDR2 FYEKMQ (reference sequence). V shed 5 bases and J 4 bases; nucleotides not matched to a gene: 2. The CDR3 loop is CASSRQGAYEQYF. CDR3 coding DNA: TGTGCCAGCAGCCGACAGGGGGCTTACGAGCAGTACTTC.

The chain uses TRBV18 and TRBJ1-1, with 9 bases matching TRBD1. Germline V gene sequence: CDR1 KGHSH, CDR2 LQKENI. The trim removed 1 base at V and 0 bases at J, leaving 6 bases unmatched. This CDR3 contains 17 residues. For the CDR3, the DNA is TGTGCCAGCTCACCACGGACAGGGGCGGGGATGAACACTGAAGCTTTCTTT. Amino acid sequence: CASSPRTGAGMNTEAFF.

With respect to this clone: Different DNA sequences within this sample yield the same CDR3. This rearrangement joins TRBV11-2 to TRBJ1-6; TRBD1 matches 10 bases. The CDR3 is made up of 14 amino acids. Germline V gene data show CDR1 as SGHAT and CDR2 as FQNNGV. The junction had 5 bases not matched to a gene; V was cut back by 4 bases and J by 11 bases. CDR3 DNA sequence: TGTGCCAGCAGCTCTAAGACAGGGGGCACACCCCTCCACTTT. This sequence encodes CASSSKTGGTPLHF.

This chain links TRBV7-2 with TRBJ1-1; D call uncertain. The germline gives CDR1 SGHTA, CDR2 FQGNSA. The CDR3 extends over 15 amino acids. The V and J ends lost 5 bases and 0 bases respectively, with 13 bases between them. Here the CDR3 DNA reads TGTGCCAGCAGCCCCTCCCATCCAGTGAACACTGAAGCTTTCTTT. This codes for CASSPSHPVNTEAFF.

In this sample, this clone turned up a few times. V is TRBV5-1 and J is TRBJ2-1, with 10 nucleotides matching TRBD2. The CDR3 loop spans 14 amino acids. V was pared by 7 bases and J by 2 bases, with 3 bases of the junction left unmatched. Germline-derived CDR1 and CDR2 are SGHRS and YFSETQ. The CDR3 sequence: CASGSGGAYNEQFF. CDR3 sequence (DNA): TGCGCCAGCGGAAGCGGGGGGGCCTACAATGAGCAGTTCTTC.

The rearrangement joins TRBV19 to TRBJ1-1; D may be TRBD1 (5 bases). Trimming pared 5 bases from V and 4 bases from J, leaving 23 bases between. Germline CDR1 is LNHDA and CDR2 is SQIVND (reference sequence). This CDR3 contains 17 residues. The chain's CDR3 is CASSSPRDGGGSTEAFF. Written as DNA, the CDR3 is TGTGCCAGTAGTTCACCCCGGGACGGGGGTGGGAGCACTGAAGCTTTCTTT.

V and J are TRBV6-2 or TRBV6-3 and TRBJ1-5, with D possibly TRBD1 on 6 matching bases. The germline CDR1 and CDR2 sequences are MNHEY and SVGEGT. The V end was cut by 4 bases, the J end by 2 bases, with 15 bases between. The CDR3 runs to 16 residues. The CDR3 region is CASSFRQATGNQPQHF. The DNA for the CDR3 is TGTGCCAGCAGTTTCCGACAGGCCACAGGCAATCAGCCCCAGCATTTT.

The chain links TRBV6-6 to TRBJ1-4; unclear D gene. The germline V gene has CDR1 MNHNY and CDR2 SVGAGI (reference sequence). This CDR3 is 16 amino acids long. Trimming cost V 3 bases and J 0 bases, with 11 bases left between them. The CDR3 is CASSYPQTATNEKLFF. DNA of the CDR3: TGTGCCAGCAGTTATCCGCAGACTGCAACTAATGAAAAACTGTTTTTT.

The rearrangement uses TRBV6-5 and TRBJ2-3; D perhaps matches TRBD1 (5 bases). Germline V gives CDR1 MNHEY, CDR2 SVGAGI. This CDR3 has 15 amino acids. V lost 2 bases to trimming and J lost 0 bases, with 9 bases between them. The CDR3 sequence: CASSYDRPSTDTQYF. DNA of the CDR3: TGTGCCAGCAGTTACGACAGACCTAGCACAGATACGCAGTATTTT.

The genes are TRBV27 and TRBJ2-1; the D is unclear. This CDR3 has 16 residues. The germline V gene encodes CDR1 MNHEY and CDR2 SMNVEV (reference sequence). V lost 3 bases to trimming and J lost 7 bases, with 19 bases between them. DNA for the CDR3: TGTGCCAGCAGTTTGTTTATCGGCGGCCTTGGAAATGAGCAGTTCTTC. This codes for CASSLFIGGLGNEQFF.

CDR3 residues: CASTEQGASTEAFF. The CDR3 nucleotides read TGTGCCAGCACCGAACAGGGGGCGAGTACTGAAGCTTTCTTT. The V gene is TRBV6-5, the J gene TRBJ1-1, with 9 positions matching TRBD1. Trimming cost V 7 bases and J 5 bases; bases outside gene matches: 8. The CDR3 runs 14 residues. The germline V gene has CDR1 MNHEY and CDR2 SVGAGI.

The gene calls are TRBV5-1 and TRBJ1-2, with unresolved D. The CDR3 covers 15 residues. The V end lost 2 bases, the J end lost 2 bases, and 13 bases lay between the germline ends. Germline CDR1 and CDR2: SGHRS and YFSETQ. The CDR3 is CASSLVPQFNYGYTF. CDR3 in DNA: TGCGCCAGCAGCTTAGTCCCACAGTTCAACTATGGCTACACCTTC. The variable domain in full, with the rest retrieved from reference TRBV5-1 and TRBJ1-2, is KAGVTQTPRYLIKTRGQQVTLSCSPISGHRSVSWYQQTPGQGLQFLFEYFSETQRNKGNFPGRFSGRQFSNSRSEMNVSTLELGDSALYLCASSLVPQFNYGYTFGSGTRLTVV.

The V call is TRBV18, the J call TRBJ2-5; possibly TRBD1 for D (5 bases). Germline CDR1 and CDR2: KGHSH and LQKENI. V dropped 2 bases and J dropped 4 bases, with 5 bases sitting between them. This CDR3 has 12 residues. CDR3 residues: CASSPDRETQYF. In DNA, the CDR3 is TGTGCCAGCTCACCAGACAGAGAGACCCAGTACTTC.

This clone was seen a single time. This chain joins TRBV27 and TRBJ2-2; 9 bases fit TRBD2. J lost 5 bases, V lost 6 bases, and 13 bases had no gene match. The CDR3 is made up of 17 amino acids. Per the germline V gene, CDR1 is MNHEY and CDR2 is SMNVEV (reference sequence). CDR3 nucleotides: TGTGCCAGCAGCCCTTTCGTTGCGGGGGGGCGAACCGGGGAGCTGTTTTTT. Translating it yields CASSPFVAGGRTGELFF.